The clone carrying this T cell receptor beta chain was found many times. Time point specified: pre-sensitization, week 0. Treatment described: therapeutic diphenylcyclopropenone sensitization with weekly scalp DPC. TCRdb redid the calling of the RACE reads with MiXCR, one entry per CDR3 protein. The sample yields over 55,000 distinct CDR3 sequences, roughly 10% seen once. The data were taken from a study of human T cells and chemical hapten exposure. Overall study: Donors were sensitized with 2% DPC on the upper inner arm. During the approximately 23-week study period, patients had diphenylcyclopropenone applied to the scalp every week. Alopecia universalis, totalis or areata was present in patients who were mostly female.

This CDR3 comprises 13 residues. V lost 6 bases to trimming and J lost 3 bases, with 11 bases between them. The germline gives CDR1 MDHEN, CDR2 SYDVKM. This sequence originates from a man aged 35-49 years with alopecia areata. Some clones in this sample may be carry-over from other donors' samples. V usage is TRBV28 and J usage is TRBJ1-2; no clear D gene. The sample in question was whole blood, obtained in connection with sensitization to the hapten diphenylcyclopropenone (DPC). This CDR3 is CASSQRVYYGYTF. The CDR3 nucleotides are TGTGCCAGCAGCCAAAGGGTATACTATGGCTACACCTTC.